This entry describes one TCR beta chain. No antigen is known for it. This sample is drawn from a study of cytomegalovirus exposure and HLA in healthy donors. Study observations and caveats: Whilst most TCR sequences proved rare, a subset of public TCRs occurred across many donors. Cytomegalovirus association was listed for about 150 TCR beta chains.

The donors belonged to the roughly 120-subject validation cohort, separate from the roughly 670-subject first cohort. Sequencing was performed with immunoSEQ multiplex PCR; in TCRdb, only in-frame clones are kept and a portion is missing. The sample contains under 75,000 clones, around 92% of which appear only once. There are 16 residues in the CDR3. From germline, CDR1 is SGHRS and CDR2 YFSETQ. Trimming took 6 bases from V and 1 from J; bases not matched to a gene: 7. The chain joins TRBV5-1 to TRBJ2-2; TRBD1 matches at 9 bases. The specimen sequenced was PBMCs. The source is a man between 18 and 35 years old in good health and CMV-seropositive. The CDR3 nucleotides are TGCGCCAGCAAGATTAGGGGACAGGGGAACACCGGGGAGCTGTTTTTT. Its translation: CASKIRGQGNTGELFF.